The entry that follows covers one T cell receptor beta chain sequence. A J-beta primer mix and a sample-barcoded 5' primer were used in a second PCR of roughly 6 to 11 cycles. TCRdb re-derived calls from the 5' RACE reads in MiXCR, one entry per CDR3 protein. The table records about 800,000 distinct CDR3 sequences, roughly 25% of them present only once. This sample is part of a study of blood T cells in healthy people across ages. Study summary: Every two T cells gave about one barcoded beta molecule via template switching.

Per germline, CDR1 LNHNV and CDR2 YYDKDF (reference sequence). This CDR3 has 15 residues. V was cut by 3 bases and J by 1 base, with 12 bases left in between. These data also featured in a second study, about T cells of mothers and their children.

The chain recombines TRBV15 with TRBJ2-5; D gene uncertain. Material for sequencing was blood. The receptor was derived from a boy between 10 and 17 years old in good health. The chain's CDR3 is CATSRAPKAQETQYF. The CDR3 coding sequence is TGTGCCACCAGCAGGGCTCCTAAGGCCCAAGAGACCCAGTACTTC.